The rows below give T cell receptor beta chains drawn from one sample of a study of blood T cell repertoires in COVID-19. Clones were sequenced by immunoSEQ multiplex PCR, and TCRdb holds only the in-frame ones, with some missing. This table holds roughly 260,000 clones, roughly nine tenths found once. Material: PBMCs or T cells enriched from blood (not recorded which). The receptors were gathered from a human donor in a cohort exposed to, infected with or recovered from COVID-19 (not recorded which). The donor label of this sample is uncertain. CDR3s include the opening cysteine and the closing phenylalanine or tryptophan. Each record gives: D gene, V gene, J gene, clone size, CDR3 protein, CDR3 DNA. The D gene is left open where the match is weak. The size entry is marked missing in some rows and otherwise reads once, few, many or a size class.

D: TRBD1
V: TRBV9
J: TRBJ1-3
size: -
CDR3: CASSVDGTGISGNTIYF
DNA: TGTGCCAGCAGCGTGGACGGGACAGGTATTTCTGGAAACACCATATATTTT

D: TRBD1
V: TRBV7-9
J: TRBJ2-1
size: -
CDR3: CASSPRDRARNEQFF
DNA: TGTGCCAGCAGCCCCCGGGACAGGGCTCGGAATGAGCAGTTCTTC

D: TRBD2
V: TRBV11-3
J: TRBJ2-3
size: -
CDR3: CASSLGVAGETGDTQYF
DNA: TGTGCCAGCAGCTTAGGGGTAGCGGGGGAGACTGGAGATACGCAGTATTTT

D: -
V: TRBV3-1/TRBV3-2
J: TRBJ1-5
size: once
CDR3: CASSQAPSQPQHF
DNA: TGTGCCAGCAGCCAGGCCCCCAGTCAGCCCCAGCATTTT

D: TRBD2
V: TRBV7-9
J: TRBJ2-3
size: -
CDR3: CASILAGGPPDTQYF
DNA: TGTGCCAGCATCCTAGCGGGGGGGCCTCCAGATACGCAGTATTTT

D: -
V: TRBV6-2/TRBV6-3
J: TRBJ2-7
size: -
CDR3: CASSRLRGSYEQYF
DNA: TGTGCCAGCAGTCGCCTGCGAGGCTCCTACGAGCAGTACTTC

D: TRBD1
V: TRBV4-3
J: TRBJ2-7
size: -
CDR3: CASSGGPGTVTYEQYF
DNA: TGCGCCAGCAGCGGGGGTCCTGGGACAGTTACCTACGAGCAGTACTTC

D: TRBD1
V: TRBV4-1
J: TRBJ2-5
size: -
CDR3: CASSQKPGQGQETQYF
DNA: TGCGCCAGCAGCCAGAAGCCGGGACAGGGACAAGAGACCCAGTACTTC

D: TRBD1
V: TRBV19
J: TRBJ1-2
size: -
CDR3: CASSIGTGGVYGYTF
DNA: TGTGCCAGTAGTATCGGGACAGGGGGCGTCTATGGCTACACCTTC

D: TRBD2
V: TRBV7-9
J: TRBJ2-1
size: -
CDR3: CASSSFSGDVNEQFF
DNA: TGTGCCAGCAGCTCGTTTAGCGGGGACGTCAATGAGCAGTTCTTC

D: -
V: TRBV27
J: TRBJ1-6
size: -
CDR3: CASLHSPLHF
DNA: TGTGCCAGTCTACATTCACCCCTCCACTTT

D: TRBD2
V: TRBV30
J: TRBJ2-5
size: -
CDR3: CAWNSGLNGPQYF
DNA: TGTGCCTGGAACTCGGGACTAAACGGTCCCCAGTACTTC

D: TRBD1
V: TRBV18
J: TRBJ1-1
size: -
CDR3: CASSPRAGGGVMNTEAFF
DNA: TGTGCCAGCTCACCAAGGGCAGGGGGAGGTGTGATGAACACTGAAGCTTTCTTT

D: -
V: TRBV24-1
J: TRBJ1-2
size: -
CDR3: CATSDANRGYTF
DNA: TGTGCCACCAGTGATGCCAATCGGGGCTACACCTTC

D: TRBD1
V: TRBV7-8
J: TRBJ2-3
size: -
CDR3: CASSLQQGTLGDTQYF
DNA: TGTGCCAGCAGCCTCCAACAGGGGACCTTGGGAGATACGCAGTATTTT

D: -
V: TRBV7-9
J: TRBJ2-1
size: -
CDR3: CASSLVLEQFF
DNA: TGTGCCAGCAGCTTAGTACTTGAGCAGTTCTTC

D: TRBD1
V: TRBV4-2
J: TRBJ1-1
size: -
CDR3: CASSLQPRSGQGARRAFF
DNA: TGTGCCAGCAGCCTTCAACCCCGCTCGGGACAGGGGGCGCGGCGAGCTTTCTTT

D: TRBD1
V: TRBV5-4
J: TRBJ2-1
size: -
CDR3: CASSWGQQNEQFF
DNA: TGTGCCAGCAGCTGGGGACAGCAAAATGAGCAGTTCTTC

D: TRBD1
V: TRBV27
J: TRBJ1-2
size: once
CDR3: CASSGPGQGGGYTF
DNA: TGTGCCAGCAGTGGTCCGGGACAGGGTGGCGGCTACACCTTC

D: -
V: TRBV5-1
J: TRBJ1-5
size: once
CDR3: CAWERRRPQFNQPQHF
DNA: TGCGCCTGGGAGAGGCGCCGACCCCAATTCAATCAGCCCCAGCATTTT

D: TRBD1
V: TRBV7-2
J: TRBJ1-3
size: once
CDR3: CASSWRGQAGNTIYF
DNA: TGTGCCAGCAGCTGGAGGGGACAGGCTGGAAACACCATATATTTT

D: -
V: TRBV5-1
J: TRBJ2-3
size: -
CDR3: CASSLGLDSDTQYF
DNA: TGCGCCAGCAGCTTGGGTCTAGATTCGGATACGCAGTATTTT

D: TRBD2
V: TRBV10-2
J: TRBJ2-2
size: -
CDR3: CAGTSGGYTGELFF
DNA: TGCGCCGGGACTAGCGGGGGGTACACCGGGGAGCTGTTTTTT

D: -
V: TRBV6-5
J: TRBJ2-7
size: once
CDR3: CASSYSGAYEQYF
DNA: TGTGCCAGCAGTTACTCCGGGGCCTACGAGCAGTACTTC

D: -
V: TRBV5-6
J: TRBJ1-1
size: -
CDR3: CASSRAGASWRNTEAFF
DNA: TGTGCCAGCAGCCGGGCGGGCGCATCCTGGAGGAACACTGAAGCTTTCTTT

D: -
V: TRBV19
J: TRBJ2-7
size: -
CDR3: CASTTEGRGTYEQYF
DNA: TGTGCCAGTACCACGGAGGGCAGGGGGACCTACGAGCAGTACTTC

D: TRBD1
V: TRBV3-1/TRBV3-2
J: TRBJ1-5
size: -
CDR3: CASSQGTGDQPQHF
DNA: TGTGCCAGCAGCCAGGGGACAGGGGATCAGCCCCAGCATTTT

D: TRBD1
V: TRBV2
J: TRBJ2-1
size: -
CDR3: CASSALGQGADEQFF
DNA: TGTGCCAGCAGTGCCCTAGGACAGGGGGCTGATGAGCAGTTCTTC

D: -
V: TRBV7-2
J: TRBJ1-3
size: -
CDR3: CASSLGPGAGGNTIYF
DNA: TGTGCCAGCAGCTTAGGGCCCGGAGCGGGAGGAAACACCATATATTTT

D: -
V: TRBV27
J: TRBJ2-1
size: -
CDR3: CASSSHPRQISYNEQFF
DNA: TGTGCCAGCAGTTCTCATCCGAGACAGATCTCCTACAATGAGCAGTTCTTC

D: TRBD2
V: TRBV11-2
J: TRBJ2-7
size: -
CDR3: CASSLGDSGGYEQYF
DNA: TGTGCCAGCAGCTTAGGAGACAGCGGGGGGTACGAGCAGTACTTC